The T cell receptor (beta chain) under discussion was sequenced for a study of blood T cell repertoires in COVID-19. Study-wide background: Some COVID-19 samples were acute and others convalescent; all came from the United States, Italy and Spain.

The authors' processing: Amplification of reference gene primers provided the estimated nucleated cell counts. Repertoires were generated with immunoSEQ multiplex PCR, while TCRdb's copy carries only in-frame clones and drops some. V, J and clone size reflect that table, while D and trimming were determined from the DNA. The sample yields under 200,000 clones, 86% seen once. The CDR3 is 16 amino acids. The V end was cut by 2 bases, the J end by 0 bases, with 11 bases between. Germline assignment: CDR1 SGHAT and CDR2 FQNNGV. Participants spanned ages about 18 to 95 years and resided in roughly 22 US areas.

The source of this sequence is a man in his forties or fifties with acute COVID-19. The sample taken for sequencing was PBMCs or T cells enriched from blood (not recorded which). The chain joins TRBV11-2 to TRBJ2-4; D is unclear. The CDR3 here is CASSLWPLIAKNIQYF. CDR3 nucleotides: TGTGCCAGCAGCTTATGGCCACTAATAGCCAAAAACATTCAGTACTTC.